The sequence of this TCR beta chain was determined in a study of Ad26.COV2.S vaccination and SARS-CoV-2 variants. To note about this clone: Its antigen is unidentified.

Sequenced by immunoSEQ multiplex PCR; TCRdb stores in-frame clones only, minus some. There are approximately 410,000 clones in the sample; over 80% occur only once, and approximately 1.6% lies in the top ten. The study, taken as a whole, reports: Vaccinated individuals (as opposed to placebo recipients) had higher spike-specific TCR breadth. Vaccinees and placebo recipients showed similar non-spike TCR breadth. CD8+ and CD4+ T cells specific for spike reportedly responded with substantial breadth after vaccination.

The treatment: around 19 received Ad26.COV2.S at low or high dose, single or two shots; about 5 received placebo; per-sample allocation not given. Collection of the samples took place on day 63 after the first injection of vaccine or placebo. This specimen was peripheral blood, taken in a trial of Ad26.COV2.S vaccine versus placebo. The clonotype originates from a person aged 18-60 years who received the Ad26.COV2.S COVID-19 vaccine or a placebo.

The CDR3 nucleotides are TGTGCCAGCAGTTTCTGGAGGGCAGAGCAGCCCCAGCATTTT. Translating it yields CASSFWRAEQPQHF. The V call is TRBV28, the J call TRBJ1-5, with D hard to call. Per germline, CDR1 MDHEN and CDR2 SYDVKM. This CDR3 is 14 amino acids long. V was clipped by 3 bases and J by 7 bases, with 13 bases between them.